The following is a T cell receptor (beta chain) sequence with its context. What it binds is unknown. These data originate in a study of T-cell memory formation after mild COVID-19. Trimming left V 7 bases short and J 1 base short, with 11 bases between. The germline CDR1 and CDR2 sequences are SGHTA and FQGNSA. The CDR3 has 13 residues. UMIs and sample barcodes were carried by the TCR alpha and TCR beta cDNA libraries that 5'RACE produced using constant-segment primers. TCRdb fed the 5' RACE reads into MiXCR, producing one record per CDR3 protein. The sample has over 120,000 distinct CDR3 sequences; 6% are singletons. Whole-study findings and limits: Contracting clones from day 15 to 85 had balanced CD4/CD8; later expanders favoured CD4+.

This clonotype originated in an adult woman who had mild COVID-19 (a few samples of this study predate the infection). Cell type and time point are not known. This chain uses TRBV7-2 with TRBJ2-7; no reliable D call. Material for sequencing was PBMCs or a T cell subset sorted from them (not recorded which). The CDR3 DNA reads TGTGCCAGCACCCCCGGTTCTTCCTACGAGCAGTACTTC. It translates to CASTPGSSYEQYF. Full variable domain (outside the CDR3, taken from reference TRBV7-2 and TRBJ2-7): GAGVSQSPSNKVTEKGKDVELRCDPISGHTALYWYRQSLGQGLEFLIYFQGNSAPDKSGLPSDRFSAERTGGSVSTLTIQRTQQEDSAVYLCASTPGSSYEQYFGPGTRLTVT.